This TCR beta chain was observed in a study of molecular identifiers for immune sequencing clone quantification (dated by TCRdb to 2016 to 2019). Looking at the study overall: For a replicate experiment, RNA from around 18,000 or 91,000 naive CD8 T cells was divided into five aliquots, and four of the five aliquots were sequenced. CD8 T cells were used in a methods study to benchmark molecular-identifier clustering-based TCR repertoire sequencing (MIDCIRS) and TCR RNA copy counting. The paper's findings and limits, for the study overall: Spiked-in Jurkat TCR RNA equal to a single cell's worth was reported to be detectable even within 1,200,000 naive CD8 T cells. The naive libraries included spiked-in Jurkat TCR RNA (about ten copies' worth), and this RNA is not part of the donor repertoire. Modeling estimated about 3 recovered TCR RNA copies per cell, compared with around 9.7 by digital PCR, which implies roughly 27% capture efficiency. When barcode sub-clustering was not used, chimeric consensus sequences inflated TCR diversity, with chimeras reaching as high as 47%. Highly expanded clone sizes could be underestimated if identical TCR molecules share a barcode. In CMV-specific effector cells, clones with more than 20 RNA copies accounted for over 99% of molecules, whereas in naive cells such clones accounted for under 1%.

The method was PCR. Sequenced using an Illumina HiSeq 4000. Bulk TCR libraries were made following a previously described method, with the TCR primers given in Table S5. Purification of total RNA was performed with the Qiagen AllPrep DNA/RNA kit. Before analysis, reads from multiple sequencing runs of the same library were pooled. The study's processing was this. Reads were retained only if the reads had an exact TCR constant sequence, and the retained reads were trimmed to 150 nt and grouped according to their 12-nt molecular barcodes. Reads inside each barcode group were sub-clustered using a 15% Levenshtein threshold, and a quality-weighted consensus sequence was constructed for each RNA molecule. Non-functional sequences were excluded, and lower-count sequences lying one edit away from another sequence were also excluded. Based on fitting two negative binomial distributions, any barcode sub-cluster with under 20% of the maximum read count was discarded. In TCRdb, the public reads were trimmed at Q25 with fastp and aligned with MiXCR, with productive beta chains retained. Entries that share a CDR3 protein sequence are merged under the most common genes and DNA. V and J calls and clone size were set by TCRdb, not the authors. The sample records around 82,000 distinct CDR3 sequences, over 15% of which are singletons. The top ten hold 0.7% to 0.95% of the sample.

Many counts were recorded for this clonotype. Which antigen it targets is not known. No base quality information exists; no much larger clone differs at one position. Per the germline V gene (reference sequence), SEHNR is the CDR1 and FQNEAQ is the CDR2. The CDR3, cysteine through phenylalanine, is 14 amino acids long. Only the CDR3 DNA stays, 42 bases, in frame from base 1. V was cut back by 5 bases and J by 3 bases, leaving a gap of 13 bases between them. Naive CD8 T cell libraries were made from approximately 20,000 to 1,000,000 sorted cells using 10%, 30% or 50% of purified RNA. Naive CD8 T cells were FACS-sorted as CD8+CD4-CCR7+CD45RA+ on a BD FACSAria II into RLT Plus buffer. To test detection sensitivity, Jurkat RNA equal to ten TCR copies was added to samples of about 19,000-1,100,000 naive CD8 T cells. Enrichment of CD8 T cells was performed with RosetteSep CD8+ T Cell Enrichment Cocktail and Ficoll-Paque, after which ACK red cell lysis was carried out.

This sequence originates from a human donor in good health. Some libraries in this study had Jurkat cell RNA spiked in. The sequence joins TRBV7-9 to TRBJ1-1; the D gene is not confidently resolved. Specimen: naive CD8+ T cells from blood, with Jurkat cell RNA spiked in. The cell subset or site label corresponds to: FACS-sorted CD8+CD4-CCR7+CD45RA+ naive T cells. The CDR3 region reads CASSHGLRDTEAFF. DNA sequence: TGTGCCAGCAGCCACGGATTACGGGACACTGAAGCTTTCTTT.